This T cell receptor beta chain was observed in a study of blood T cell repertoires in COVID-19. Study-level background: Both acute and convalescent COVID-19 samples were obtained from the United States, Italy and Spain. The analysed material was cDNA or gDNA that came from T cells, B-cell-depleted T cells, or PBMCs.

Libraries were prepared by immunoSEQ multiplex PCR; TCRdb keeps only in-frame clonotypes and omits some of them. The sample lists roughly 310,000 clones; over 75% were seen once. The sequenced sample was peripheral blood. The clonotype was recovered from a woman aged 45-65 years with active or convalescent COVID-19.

The CDR3 sequence is CASTRGGRMADTQYF. DNA of the CDR3: TGTGCCAGCACCCGGGGGGGAAGGATGGCAGATACGCAGTATTTT. The chain carries TRBV13 and TRBJ2-3, with TRBD2 matching over 8 bases. This CDR3 is built from 15 residues. In germline, CDR1 is PRHDT, CDR2 FYEKMQ (reference sequence). V gave up 7 bases and J gave up 4 bases; unmatched junction bases: 10. Full variable domain (missing parts from reference TRBV13 and TRBJ2-3): AAGVIQSPRHLIKEKRETATLKCYPIPRHDTVYWYQQGPGQDPQFLISFYEKMQSDKGSIPDRFSAQQFSDYHSELNMSSLELGDSALYFCASTRGGRMADTQYFGPGTRLTVL.